This record looks at one T cell receptor beta chain sequence and its context. Its antigen is not identified. At sampling all donors were nominally healthy, likely with unrecorded immune exposures. This sample was taken from a study of cytomegalovirus exposure and HLA in healthy donors. The study, taken as a whole, reports: Later analysis suggested most CMV-associated TCR beta chains were HLA-restricted. Roughly uniform depth of sequencing across donors was assumed in presence/absence analyses.

Researchers ran the PCR with 60 Vbeta and 13 Jbeta primers. This table comes from immunoSEQ multiplex PCR, and its TCRdb copy is limited to in-frame clones, with some not included. The sample holds roughly 36,000 clones; 80% are singletons and the top ten take 5.5% to 7%. The receptor was isolated from a male donor in good health and CMV-seronegative. The source material was PBMCs.

The CDR3 DNA sequence: TGTGCCAGCGTGGAGCATTGGACACCCAACACTGAAGCTTTCTTT. Amino acids: CASVEHWTPNTEAFF. This chain links TRBV6-5 with TRBJ1-1; D might be TRBD1 (5 bases). With 8 bases removed from V and 2 bases from J, the gap between germline ends came to 18 bases. The CDR3 sequence is 15 residues long. Per germline, CDR1 MNHEY and CDR2 SVGAGI.